The 17 T cell receptor beta chains reported below all come from one sample, sequenced in a study of spatial heterogeneity in lung cancer (dated by TCRdb to between 2019 and 2020). This sample's time point label indicates: sample taken at primary tumor resection. Broad study findings and their caveats: The tumor nonsynonymous mutation count correlated with the number of expanded intratumoral alpha and beta TCRs.

The library was made by 5' RACE. Sequencer: NextSeq 500. TCRdb reanalyzed the raw reads on its own, using fastp at Q25 for trimming and MiXCR for clone calling, and kept in-frame beta chains. Each CDR3 protein appears once, grouped with its most common genes and DNA. This sample gives about 6,000 distinct CDR3 sequences in total; 14% of them show up just once. The ten top clones hold around 11% of the sample. For these TCRs, the target antigens are not known. The sample was lung tumor tissue, taken at surgery. All receptors come from a male donor with early-stage non-small cell lung cancer.

This clonotype has a single count. Since it is a stray read in a library aimed at alpha chains, this beta chain has a size that is not meaningful. DNA of the CDR3: TGTGCCAGCAGTTTTTGGGACAGGGCATACAATGAGCAGTTCTTC. Translation: CASSFWDRAYNEQFF. The chain is built from TRBV28 and TRBJ2-1; TRBD1 aligns across 9 bases. In germline, CDR1 is MDHEN, CDR2 SYDVKM. This CDR3 has 15 residues. V shed 3 bases, J shed 4 bases, and the junction held 4 bases outside the gene matches.

This clonotype is medium-sized by share. In a library made to pick up alpha chains, this beta chain is a stray read with a size that means little. V gene TRBV28 combines with J gene TRBJ1-1, with D hard to call. Germline assignment: CDR1 MDHEN and CDR2 SYDVKM. This CDR3 spans 16 amino acids. The V end lost 8 bases, the J end lost 1 base, and 20 bases lay between the germline ends. The CDR3 nucleotides read TGTGCCAGCCATAAAGGGAGCGATTCTAGGAACACTGAAGCTTTCTTT. Encoded protein: CASHKGSDSRNTEAFF.

This clonotype is labeled as medium-sized. Since it is a stray read in a library aimed at alpha chains, this beta chain has a size that is not meaningful. This chain links TRBV2 with TRBJ2-4; tentatively, D is TRBD1 (5 bases). CDR1 and CDR2 from the germline V gene are SNHLY and FYNNEI. The ends were cut back, 11 bases at V and 0 bases at J, with 17 bases in the middle. CDR3 length: 15 residues. The CDR3 sequence: CAVTAPTVAKNIQYF. In DNA form, the CDR3 reads TGTGCCGTAACGGCACCGACAGTAGCCAAAAACATTCAGTACTTC.

As concerns this clonotype: This beta chain slipped into a library made for alpha chains as a stray read, so its size is not meaningful. The chain employs TRBV27 and TRBJ1-2; D may be TRBD1 (6 bases). Looked up from germline, CDR1 is MNHEY and CDR2 is SMNVEV (reference sequence). Trimming shortened V by 0 bases and J by 7 bases, and 15 bases separated the two germline ends. This CDR3 region has 15 residues. CDR3 loop: CASSLSRDRRIGYTF. CDR3 bases: TGTGCCAGCAGTTTATCGAGAGACAGGAGAATTGGCTACACCTTC.

With regard to this clonotype: Found in a library prepared for alpha chains, this beta chain is an off-target read, and its abundance has little meaning. V is TRBV12-3 or TRBV12-4 and J is TRBJ2-2, with 10 nucleotides matching TRBD2. The CDR3 runs to 17 residues. V lost 6 bases to trimming and J lost 2 bases; unmatched junction nucleotides: 9. The CDR3 bases are TGTGCCAGCAGAGATATAGCGGGGGGCCTTAACACCGGGGAGCTGTTTTTT. It codes for CASRDIAGGLNTGELFF.

This clonotype is medium-sized in the sample. Within a library made for alpha chains, this beta chain is off target, and its count is uninformative. V is TRBV20-1 and J is TRBJ2-3; possible D gene TRBD2, 5 bases. V lost 6 bases, J lost 2 bases, and 15 bases lay in between. This CDR3 has 14 residues. The germline V gene has CDR1 DFQATT and CDR2 SNEGSKA (reference sequence). In DNA, the CDR3 is TGCAGTGCCGTGGAGGAAGGGCTCACAGATACGCAGTATTTT. Protein sequence: CSAVEEGLTDTQYF.

For this clonotype: This beta chain is an off-target read within a library intended for alpha chains, so its frequency means little. This chain joins TRBV3-1 and TRBJ2-2; D remains ambiguous. Trimming took 3 bases from V and 4 from J, leaving 3 bases between them. CDR1 is LGHDT and CDR2 is YNNKEL in the germline V gene (reference sequence). CDR3 size: 12 residues. CDR3 bases: TGTGCCAGCAGCCACGGCACCGGGGAGCTGTTTTTT. Protein sequence: CASSHGTGELFF.

As to this clonotype: Within a library made for alpha chains, this beta chain is off target, and its count is uninformative. The chain recombines TRBV10-3 with TRBJ2-2; a possible D gene is TRBD2 (5 bases). V was cut by 4 bases and J by 7 bases, with 13 bases left in between. The germline gives CDR1 ENHRY, CDR2 SYGVKD. There are 14 residues in the CDR3. CDR3 coding DNA: TGTGCCATCAGTGGAGTGGGAGCCCTCGGGGAGCTGTTTTTT. Its translation is CAISGVGALGELFF.

By frequency in the sample, this clonotype is medium-sized. This beta chain is an unintended read in a library built for alpha chains; its size means little. J is TRBJ2-7 and V is TRBV29-1; 7 nucleotides align to TRBD1. The germline V gene encodes CDR1 SQVTM and CDR2 ANQGSEA. This CDR3 is 12 amino acids long. J gave up 2 bases and V 7 bases, and 5 bases lay outside the gene matches. The CDR3 nucleotides are TGCAGCGCTCGGACAGGAGCCTACGAGCAGTACTTC. Protein product: CSARTGAYEQYF.

This clonotype showed up many times. This beta chain turned up in a library designed for alpha chains; as an off-target read, its abundance says little. The chain combines TRBV27 with TRBJ2-7; D might be TRBD1 (5 bases). The length of the CDR3 is 14 residues. The germline V gene encodes CDR1 MNHEY and CDR2 SMNVEV (reference sequence). V lost 2 bases and J lost 5, with 13 bases in between. CDR3 sequence: CASSLIGAFHEQYF. The CDR3 DNA sequence: TGTGCCAGCAGTTTAATTGGGGCATTTCACGAGCAGTACTTC.

This clonotype came up once. Since it is a stray read in a library aimed at alpha chains, this beta chain has a size that is not meaningful. V and J are TRBV4-3 and TRBJ2-5, with 11 bases aligning to TRBD1. The length of the CDR3 is 16 residues. Germline values: CDR1 LGHNA, CDR2 YSLEER. Trimming cost V 0 bases and J 4 bases; bases outside gene matches: 4. CDR3 region: CASSQDWGQGVETQYF. The CDR3 DNA follows: TGCGCCAGCAGCCAAGATTGGGGACAGGGGGTAGAGACCCAGTACTTC.

This clonotype was picked up a small number of times. Being off target in a library aimed at alpha chains, this beta chain has a size of little meaning. This chain links TRBV12-3 or TRBV12-4 with TRBJ2-1; D unresolved. The CDR3 consists of 11 residues. Between the trimmed V and J ends, which lost 7 bases and 3 bases, there was a span of 4 bases. CDR3 amino acids: CASIIYNEQFF. The CDR3 nucleotides are TGTGCCAGCATCATCTACAATGAGCAGTTCTTC.

By frequency in the sample, this clonotype is medium-sized. Being off target in a library aimed at alpha chains, this beta chain has a size of little meaning. The gene calls are TRBV7-9 and TRBJ2-2, with D tentatively TRBD2 (5 bases). CDR1 and CDR2 (germline): SEHNR, FQNEAQ (reference sequence). Trimming stripped 0 bases from V and 5 bases from J, with 7 bases between. There are 14 residues in the CDR3. CDR3 nucleotides: TGTGCCAGCAGCTTAGCGGGAGCGACCGGGGAGCTGTTTTTT. Translating gives CASSLAGATGELFF.

This clonotype is medium-sized in the sample. This beta chain turned up in a library designed for alpha chains; as an off-target read, its abundance says little. This chain uses TRBV18 with TRBJ2-1; 8 nucleotides align to TRBD1. The CDR3 is 13 residues long. The germline gives CDR1 KGHSH, CDR2 LQKENI. V lost 3 bases, J lost 8 bases, and 3 bases stayed unmatched. The CDR3 sequence: CASSPDRAYEQFF. CDR3 sequence (DNA): TGTGCCAGCTCACCGGACAGGGCCTATGAGCAGTTCTTC.

Only a few counts were recorded for this clonotype. Found in a library prepared for alpha chains, this beta chain is an off-target read, and its abundance has little meaning. The chain is built from TRBV24-1 and TRBJ2-1; no reliable D call. The germline gives CDR1 KGHDR, CDR2 SFDVKD. This CDR3 contains 17 residues. Trimming took off 3 bases at V and 6 bases at J, with 20 bases between the two ends. CDR3: CATSDPRAGLYINEQFF. CDR3 nucleotides: TGTGCCACCAGTGATCCCCGCGCTGGTCTTTACATCAATGAGCAGTTCTTC.

By frequency in the sample, this clonotype is medium-sized. The library was prepared for alpha chains; this beta chain is a stray read, so its frequency means little. The chain employs TRBV4-2 and TRBJ1-1; 7 positions agree with TRBD1. CDR1 and CDR2 from the germline V gene are LGHNA and YNFKEQ. The CDR3 is 15 residues long. V trimming: 0 bases; J trimming: 10 bases; junction bases outside the gene matches: 11. The CDR3 sequence is CASSQEFGQGDAAFF. For the CDR3, the DNA is TGTGCCAGCAGCCAAGAATTTGGGCAGGGGGACGCAGCTTTCTTT.

At least ten counts were recorded for this clonotype. A library prepared for alpha chains yielded this beta chain as an off-target read; its size is of little meaning. The chain is built from TRBV27 and TRBJ2-5; TRBD2 agrees at 10 bases. Germline V gives CDR1 MNHEY, CDR2 SMNVEV (reference sequence). The CDR3 runs 17 residues. The V segment lost 8 bases and the J segment 5 bases; nucleotides outside the gene matches: 17. The CDR3 DNA sequence: TGTGCCAGCCGGCGGGCTAGCGGGAGAGGGGGAGGGGAGACCCAGTACTTC. As protein: CASRRASGRGGGETQYF.